The rows below give T cell receptor beta chains drawn from one sample of a study of blood T cell repertoires in COVID-19. Profiling relied on immunoSEQ multiplex PCR, and the TCRdb table lists in-frame clones only, not all of them. This sample has about 310,000 clones, with 90% found just once. The sequenced material came from PBMCs or T cells enriched from blood (not recorded which). These receptors were taken from a woman between 18 and 30 years old with acute COVID-19. The CDR3 runs from the conserved cysteine through the conserved F or W. D genes are given only for firm matches. The size of a clone is reported for some rows only, either as once, few or many, or as a class for expanded clones.

>TRBV9|TRBD1|TRBJ2-7|-
TGTGCCAGCAGGACAGGGGATGCCTACGAGCAGTACTTC
CASRTGDAYEQYF
>TRBV18|-|TRBJ1-5|few
TGTGCCAGCTCACCTCTTGACACTCAGCCCCAGCATTTT
CASSPLDTQPQHF
>TRBV28|TRBD1|TRBJ1-2|-
TGTGCCAGCAATGACAGGGTCTATGGCTACACCTTC
CASNDRVYGYTF
>TRBV28|-|TRBJ2-3|once
TGTGCCAGCAATTCAATCACAGATACGCAGTATTTT
CASNSITDTQYF
>TRBV7-7|-|TRBJ2-1|-
TGTGCTAGCAGCCAGGAGGCGGGTGAGCAGTTCTTC
CASSQEAGEQFF
>TRBV10-3|TRBD1|TRBJ1-1|-
TGTGCCATCAGCGGACAGGGGAACACTGAAGCTTTCTTT
CAISGQGNTEAFF
>TRBV7-9|-|TRBJ2-5|-
TGTGCCAGCAGCCAAGAGGCAGTCCCGGGAGAGACCCAGTACTTC
CASSQEAVPGETQYF
>TRBV7-9|TRBD1|TRBJ1-2|-
TGTGCCAGCAGCTTATCCCCGACAGGGGGATATGGCTACACCTTC
CASSLSPTGGYGYTF
>TRBV5-1|TRBD1|TRBJ2-1|-
TGCGCCAGCAGCCTCCGGGACAGGGTAGATGAGCAGTTCTTC
CASSLRDRVDEQFF
>TRBV10-3|-|TRBJ1-1|-
TGTGCCATCAGTGCACAGGGATGGGGCACTGAAGCTTTCTTT
CAISAQGWGTEAFF
>TRBV5-6|TRBD1|TRBJ1-3|many
TGTGCCAGCAGCAGGGACAGCAACACCATATATTTT
CASSRDSNTIYF
>TRBV6-1|-|TRBJ2-2|-
TGTGCCAGCAGTGAAAGCCCAACGCCCGGGGAGCTGTTTTTT
CASSESPTPGELFF
>TRBV7-9|TRBD2|TRBJ2-7|-
TGTGCCAGCAGCCGGACTAGCGGGGAGGAAGTGTACGAGCAGTACTTC
CASSRTSGEEVYEQYF
>TRBV7-7|TRBD2|TRBJ2-2|-
TGTGCTAGCAGCTCTTCTCGGGAGGGCCGCACCGGGGAGCTGTTTTTT
CASSSSREGRTGELFF
>TRBV2|TRBD1|TRBJ1-1|few
TGTGCCAGCTCGGGACAGGGGAACACTGAAGCTTTCTTT
CASSGQGNTEAFF
>TRBV13|TRBD1|TRBJ2-5|-
TGTGCCAGCAGCTTAGGGACAGGGGATCTGTACCAAGAGACCCAGTACTTC
CASSLGTGDLYQETQYF
>TRBV19|-|TRBJ1-5|-
TGTGCCAGTAGCAGCGACGTGGAGGGGCCCCAGCATTTT
CASSSDVEGPQHF
>TRBV7-8|-|TRBJ1-2|-
TGTGCCAGCAGCTTCCGAGGGCTAGAGGGCTACACCTTC
CASSFRGLEGYTF
>TRBV7-3|-|TRBJ1-6|-
TGTGCCAGCAGCTTAACCAGGGCGGATTCACCCCTCCACTTT
CASSLTRADSPLHF
>TRBV27|TRBD2|TRBJ2-7|-
TGTGCCAGCAGTCCCCTTGGCGGGAGCGGCCACGAGCAGTACTTC
CASSPLGGSGHEQYF
>TRBV7-3|TRBD1|TRBJ2-2|few
TGTGCCAGCAGCTTTCCGGGACAGGGGGCTACCGGGGAGCTGTTTTTT
CASSFPGQGATGELFF
>TRBV24-1|-|TRBJ1-2|-
TGTGCCACCAGTGATGGGACTGACTATGGCTACACCTTC
CATSDGTDYGYTF
>TRBV6-5|TRBD1|TRBJ1-1|-
TGTGCCAGCAGAGACTGGACAGGGAGCACTGAAGCTTTCTTT
CASRDWTGSTEAFF
>TRBV2|-|TRBJ1-4|-
TGTGCCAGCAGAAGTGTGACTACTAATGAAAAACTGTTTTTT
CASRSVTTNEKLFF
>TRBV5-6|-|TRBJ2-7|few
TGTGCCAGCAGCTTGGGACATCTGAGCTCCTACGAGCAGTACTTC
CASSLGHLSSYEQYF
>TRBV10-2|-|TRBJ2-6|-
TGCGCCAGCAGGGAAGCGGCGGGGGGGGCCAACGTCCTGACTTTC
CASREAAGGANVLTF
>TRBV4-2|TRBD2|TRBJ2-5|-
TGTGCCAGCAGCCCCCCGGGACTAGCCCTGAAGACCCAGTACTTC
CASSPPGLALKTQYF
>TRBV11-2|-|TRBJ2-3|-
TGTGCCAGCAGCTTAGTTCCGTTGGATACGCAGTATTTT
CASSLVPLDTQYF
>TRBV7-9|-|TRBJ2-1|-
TGTGCCAGCGGGAGCTCCTACAATGAGCAGTTCTTC
CASGSSYNEQFF
>TRBV19|-|TRBJ1-5|-
TGTGCCAGTAGTATGAAACAGGGACCTCAGCCCCAGCATTTT
CASSMKQGPQPQHF
>TRBV6-1|TRBD2|TRBJ2-5|-
TGTGCCAGCAGTGTAGCGGGAGGGTCCCGGGAGACCCAGTACTTC
CASSVAGGSRETQYF
>TRBV9|-|TRBJ1-1|-
TGTGCCAGCAGCGTCGGGAACAGGGTTGGCACTGAAGCTTTCTTT
CASSVGNRVGTEAFF
>TRBV20-1|-|TRBJ2-7|-
TGCAGTGAGGGGGGGCAGCAGTACTTC
CSEGGQQYF
>TRBV5-1|-|TRBJ2-1|-
TGCGCCAGCAGCTTACGAACGACTACCCAAGGCAATGAGCAGTTCTTC
CASSLRTTTQGNEQFF
>TRBV10-3|TRBD1|TRBJ1-2|once
TGTGCCATCAGTGCACGTGGGACAGTCGCTGGCTACACCTTC
CAISARGTVAGYTF